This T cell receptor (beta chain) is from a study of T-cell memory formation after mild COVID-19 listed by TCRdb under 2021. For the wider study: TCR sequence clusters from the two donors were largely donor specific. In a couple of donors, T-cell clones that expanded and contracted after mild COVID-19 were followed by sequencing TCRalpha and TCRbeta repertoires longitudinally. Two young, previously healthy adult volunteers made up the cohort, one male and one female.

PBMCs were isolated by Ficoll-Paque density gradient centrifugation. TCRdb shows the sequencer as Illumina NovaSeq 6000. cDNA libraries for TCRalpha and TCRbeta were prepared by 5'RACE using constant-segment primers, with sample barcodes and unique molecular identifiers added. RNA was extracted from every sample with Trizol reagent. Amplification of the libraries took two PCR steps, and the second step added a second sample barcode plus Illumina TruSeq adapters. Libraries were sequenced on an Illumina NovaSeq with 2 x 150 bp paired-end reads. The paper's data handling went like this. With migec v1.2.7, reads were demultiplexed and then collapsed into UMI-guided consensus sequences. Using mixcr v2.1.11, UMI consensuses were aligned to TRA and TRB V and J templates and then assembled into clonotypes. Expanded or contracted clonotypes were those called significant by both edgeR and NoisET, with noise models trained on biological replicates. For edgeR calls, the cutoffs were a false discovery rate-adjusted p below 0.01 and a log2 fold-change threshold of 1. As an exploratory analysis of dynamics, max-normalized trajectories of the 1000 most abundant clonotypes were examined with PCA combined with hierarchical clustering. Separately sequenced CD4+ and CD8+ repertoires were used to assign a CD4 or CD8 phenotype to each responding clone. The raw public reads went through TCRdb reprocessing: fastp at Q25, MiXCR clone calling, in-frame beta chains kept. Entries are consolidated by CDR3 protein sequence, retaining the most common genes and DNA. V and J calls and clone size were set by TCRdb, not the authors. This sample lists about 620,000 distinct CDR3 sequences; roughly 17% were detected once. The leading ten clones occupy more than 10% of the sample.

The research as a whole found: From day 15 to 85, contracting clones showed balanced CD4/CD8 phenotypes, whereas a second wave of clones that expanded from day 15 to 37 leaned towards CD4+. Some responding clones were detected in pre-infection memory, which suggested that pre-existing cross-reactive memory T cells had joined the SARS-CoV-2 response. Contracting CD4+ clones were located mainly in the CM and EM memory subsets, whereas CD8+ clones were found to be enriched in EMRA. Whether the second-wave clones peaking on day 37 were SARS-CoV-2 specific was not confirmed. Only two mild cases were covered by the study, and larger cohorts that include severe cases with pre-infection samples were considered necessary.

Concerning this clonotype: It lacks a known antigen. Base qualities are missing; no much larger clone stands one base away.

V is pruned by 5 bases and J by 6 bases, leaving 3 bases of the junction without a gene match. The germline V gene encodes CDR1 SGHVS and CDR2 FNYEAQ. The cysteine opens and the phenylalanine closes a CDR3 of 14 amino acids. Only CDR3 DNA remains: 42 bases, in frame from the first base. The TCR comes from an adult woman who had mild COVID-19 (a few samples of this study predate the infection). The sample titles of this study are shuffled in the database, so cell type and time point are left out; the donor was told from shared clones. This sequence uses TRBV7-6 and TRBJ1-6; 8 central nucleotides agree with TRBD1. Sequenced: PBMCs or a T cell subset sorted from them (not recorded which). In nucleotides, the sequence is TGTGCCAGCAGCAAGGACAGGGTTAATTCACCCCTCCACTTT. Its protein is CASSKDRVNSPLHF.